These 25 T cell receptor beta chains were sequenced from one sample in a study of cytomegalovirus exposure and HLA in healthy donors. Vbeta (60) and Jbeta (13) primers were used in the PCR. The data were produced by immunoSEQ multiplex PCR, yet TCRdb's version contains in-frame clones alone and is incomplete. This sample has over 85,000 clones; over 75% occur once, and the top ten carry around 3.6%. Sequenced: PBMCs. These receptors originate from a female donor in good health and CMV-seropositive.

This clone was detected only a few times. The J gene is TRBJ2-1, the V gene TRBV4-1; 14 bases match TRBD2. The junction had 4 bases not matched to a gene; V was cut back by 7 bases and J by 5 bases. The germline CDR1 and CDR2 sequences are MGHRA and YSYEKL. The CDR3 spans 15 residues. CDR3 in amino acids: CASKTSGGDHNEQFF. The CDR3 DNA follows: TGCGCCAGCAAGACTAGCGGGGGGGACCACAATGAGCAGTTCTTC.

This chain joins TRBV30 and TRBJ2-5; 10 nucleotides align to TRBD1. In germline, CDR1 is GTSNPN, CDR2 SVGIG (reference sequence). V trimming: 2 bases; J trimming: 11 bases; junction bases outside the gene matches: 11. The CDR3 sequence is 14 residues long. In DNA, the CDR3 is TGTGCCTGGAGTCTCGGACAGGGGGAGGAAGAGCAGTACTTC. Amino acids: CAWSLGQGEEEQYF.

The rearrangement uses TRBV30 and TRBJ2-7; D gene uncertain. V lost 2 bases, J lost 7 bases, and 9 bases lay in between. CDR1 is GTSNPN and CDR2 is SVGIG in the germline V gene (reference sequence). CDR3 length equals 11 residues. The CDR3 sequence: CAWSRGREQYF. CDR3 sequence (DNA): TGTGCCTGGAGTAGAGGTCGGGAGCAGTACTTC.

The V gene is TRBV10-1, the J gene TRBJ2-2, with TRBD2 as a possible D gene (5 bases). The CDR3 totals 14 residues. Germline CDR1 is WNHNN and CDR2 is SYGVQD (reference sequence). V lost 4 bases and J 3 bases, leaving 9 bases between the germline ends. The CDR3 spells CASSVSGDTGELFF. The CDR3 DNA reads TGCGCCAGCAGTGTGTCCGGGGACACCGGGGAGCTGTTTTTT.

A remark on this clone: Additional DNA sequences in this sample encode the identical CDR3. The chain couples TRBV6-5 to TRBJ1-2; 7 nucleotides line up with TRBD1. Trimming took 5 bases from V and 1 from J; bases not matched to a gene: 1. This CDR3 comprises 13 residues. Germline V CDR1 and CDR2: MNHEY, SVGAGI. The CDR3 loop reads CASSRDSNYGYTF. The CDR3 DNA follows: TGTGCCAGCAGTCGGGACAGTAACTATGGCTACACCTTC.

This clone was observed a handful of times. V is TRBV5-6 and J is TRBJ2-1, with D perhaps matching TRBD2 (6 bases). V was trimmed by 4 bases and J by 7 bases, leaving 21 bases between them. The CDR3 length is 16 residues. CDR1 SGHDT and CDR2 YYEEEE come from the germline V gene. In DNA, the CDR3 is TGTGCCAGCAGCCCCGGGTGGGGACTCCGGGTTAATGAGCAGTTCTTC. Translation gives CASSPGWGLRVNEQFF.

This chain links TRBV9 with TRBJ1-1; TRBD1 aligns across 10 bases. Germline CDR1 reads SGDLS; CDR2 reads YYNGEE. This CDR3 is built from 15 residues. After removal of 0 bases from V and 6 bases from J, the junction contained 5 bases not matched to a gene. The CDR3 DNA follows: TGTGCCAGCAGCGTAGGGCGGACAGGGGGTTCTGAAGCTTTCTTT. Encoded protein: CASSVGRTGGSEAFF.

This clone showed up just once. The chain combines TRBV7-8 with TRBJ2-5; tentative D call: TRBD2 (5 bases). The germline V gene encodes CDR1 SGHVS and CDR2 FQNEAQ. There are 17 residues in the CDR3. The germline V and J ends were trimmed by 3 bases and 4 bases, with 21 bases remaining between them. The chain's CDR3 is CASSFSEVGGGGETQYF. The CDR3 nucleotides are TGTGCCAGCAGCTTTAGCGAGGTCGGCGGAGGTGGAGAGACCCAGTACTTC.

The chain is built from TRBV4-1 and TRBJ2-6; 14 bases fit TRBD2. Losses at the gene ends were 4 bases for V and 0 bases for J; bases not matched to a gene: 2. The germline gives CDR1 MGHRA, CDR2 YSYEKL. The CDR3 sequence is 18 residues long. The CDR3 DNA is TGCGCCAGCAGCCGAGGACTAGCGGGGGGCTCTGGGGCCAACGTCCTGACTTTC. Amino acid sequence: CASSRGLAGGSGANVLTF.

The rearrangement links TRBV27 to TRBJ1-1; a weak D match, TRBD1 (5 bases). The V end was cut by 5 bases, the J end by 5 bases, with 12 bases between. From germline, CDR1 is MNHEY and CDR2 SMNVEV (reference sequence). The CDR3 length is 13 residues. For the CDR3, the DNA is TGTGCCAGCAGTCCGTTTCGGGGGACTGAAGCTTTCTTT. As protein: CASSPFRGTEAFF.

This sequence joins TRBV25-1 and TRBJ2-7; perhaps TRBD2 as D (6 bases). V lost 5 bases, J lost 6 bases, and 14 bases lay in between. The CDR3 contains 13 residues. Germline V gene data show CDR1 as MGHDK and CDR2 as SYGVNS. The CDR3: CASSLPGGTEQYF. The DNA of the CDR3 is TGTGCCAGCAGTCTCCCTGGGGGGACCGAGCAGTACTTC.

V gene TRBV28 combines with J gene TRBJ1-3; D might be TRBD1 (5 bases). V was clipped by 4 bases and J by 0 bases, with 13 bases between them. Germline values: CDR1 MDHEN, CDR2 SYDVKM. This CDR3 has 16 amino acids. DNA for the CDR3: TGTGCCAGCAGTTCCCCCGGCAGGGCCTCTGGAAACACCATATATTTT. The encoded protein is CASSSPGRASGNTIYF.

This clone occurred a few times. V gene TRBV25-1 combines with J gene TRBJ2-7; the match to TRBD2 covers 14 bases. Germline assignment: CDR1 MGHDK and CDR2 SYGVNS. The CDR3 extends over 17 amino acids. Trimming took 4 bases from V and 3 from J; bases not matched to a gene: 8. The CDR3 sequence: CASSGGTSGSVDYEQYF. The CDR3, as DNA: TGTGCCAGCAGTGGGGGGACTAGCGGGAGTGTGGACTACGAGCAGTACTTC.

The chain has TRBV2 and TRBJ2-2, with TRBD1 as a possible D gene (6 bases). Germline-derived CDR1 and CDR2 are SNHLY and FYNNEI. The V gene lost 4 bases and the J gene lost 0 bases, with 9 bases spanning the gap. The length of the CDR3 is 15 residues. CDR3: CASSAGTTNTGELFF. CDR3 DNA sequence: TGTGCCAGCAGTGCCGGGACAACGAACACCGGGGAGCTGTTTTTT. Filled out from reference TRBV2 and TRBJ2-2, the complete variable domain reads EPEVTQTPSHQVTQMGQEVILRCVPISNHLYFYWYRQILGQKVEFLVSFYNNEISEKSEIFDDQFSVERPDGSNFTLKIRSTKLEDSAMYFCASSAGTTNTGELFFGEGSRLTVL.

This chain's CDR3 is CASSQTSGLNYGYTF. The DNA for the CDR3 is TGTGCCAGCAGCCAGACCTCAGGTCTTAACTATGGCTACACCTTC. This sequence joins TRBV7-9 and TRBJ1-2; D remains unclear. Per the germline V gene, CDR1 is SEHNR and CDR2 is FQNEAQ (reference sequence). The CDR3 has 15 amino acids. V was trimmed by 5 bases and J by 1 base, leaving 14 bases between them. The full variable domain, rest sourced from reference TRBV7-9 and TRBJ1-2, is DTGVSQNPRHKITKRGQNVTFRCDPISEHNRLYWYRQTLGQGPEFLTYFQNEAQLEKSRLLSDRFSAERPKGSFSTLEIQRTEQGDSAMYLCASSQTSGLNYGYTFGSGTRLTVV.

This rearrangement joins TRBV2 to TRBJ2-3, with D perhaps matching TRBD2 (5 bases). V gave up 7 bases and J gave up 2 bases, with 10 bases separating them. The V gene's germline CDR1 is SNHLY and CDR2 FYNNEI. The CDR3 totals 13 residues. The CDR3 loop reads CASIGGTTDTQYF. In DNA form, the CDR3 reads TGTGCCAGCATTGGAGGAACCACAGATACGCAGTATTTT.

As concerns this clone: The same CDR3 also results from other DNA sequences found in this sample. J is TRBJ1-2 and V is TRBV7-9; 12 positions agree with TRBD1. The length of the CDR3 is 14 residues. The germline V gene has CDR1 SEHNR and CDR2 FQNEAQ (reference sequence). J lost 11 bases, V lost 5 bases, and 9 bases had no gene match. The CDR3 sequence: CASSRDRGQGGYTF. Here the CDR3 DNA reads TGTGCCAGCAGCCGGGACAGGGGGCAGGGAGGTTACACCTTC.

The rearrangement links TRBV27 to TRBJ2-1; TRBD2 agrees at 9 bases. CDR1 is MNHEY and CDR2 is SMNVEV in the germline V gene (reference sequence). The CDR3 loop spans 18 amino acids. V gave up 4 bases and J gave up 4 bases; unmatched junction bases: 14. The CDR3 DNA sequence: TGTGCCAGCAGTTCCAGTGTAGCGGGAGTCTGGGTATACAATGAGCAGTTCTTC. This translates into CASSSSVAGVWVYNEQFF.

This CDR3 is CASSELRGGTDTQYF. CDR3 nucleotide sequence: TGTGCCAGCAGTGAGCTCAGGGGGGGCACAGATACGCAGTATTTT. The V call is TRBV2, the J call TRBJ2-3; possible D gene TRBD1, 7 bases. V lost 3 bases, J lost 1 base, and 11 bases lay in between. The germline V gene encodes CDR1 SNHLY and CDR2 FYNNEI. The CDR3 covers 15 residues.

The V call is TRBV11-2, the J call TRBJ2-7; D is perhaps TRBD1 (6 bases). The CDR3 is 15 residues long. Germline CDR1 and CDR2: SGHAT and FQNNGV. V shed 1 base and J shed 3 bases, with 13 bases lying between them. CDR3 DNA: TGTGCCAGCAGCTTAGTAGGGACACCATTCTACGAGCAGTACTTC. Translating it yields CASSLVGTPFYEQYF.

The rearrangement joins TRBV7-7 to TRBJ2-5; TRBD1 aligns across 8 bases. CDR3 length equals 15 residues. Trimming took 2 bases from V and 5 from J; bases not matched to a gene: 7. Looked up from germline, CDR1 is SSHAT and CDR2 is FNYEAQ (reference sequence). The DNA of the CDR3 is TGTGCCAGCAGCTTAACAGGGGGTAGGTCGGAGACCCAGTACTTC. It encodes CASSLTGGRSETQYF.

The chain carries TRBV4-1 and TRBJ1-2; 7 nucleotides align to TRBD1. CDR3 length equals 15 residues. The ends lost 0 bases at V and 8 bases at J; junction bases unmatched: 9. The germline V gene has CDR1 MGHRA and CDR2 YSYEKL. CDR3 nucleotide sequence: TGCGCCAGCAGCCAAGATTTGACAGGGTTCTTCGGCTACACCTTC. It codes for CASSQDLTGFFGYTF.

This clone was observed a handful of times. One end of the junction does not line up with germline, which may come from a read error. The chain links TRBV7-9 to TRBJ1-5, with 8 bases fitting TRBD1. The CDR3 length is 17 residues. CDR1 is SEHNR and CDR2 is FQNEAQ in the germline V gene (reference sequence). The CDR3 nucleotides read TGTTCCAGCAGCTTAGTCAGGGGGCTTAATAGCAATCAGCCCCAGCATTTT. Its protein product is CSSSLVRGLNSNQPQHF.

This chain links TRBV11-2 with TRBJ1-1, with 10 positions matching TRBD1. The CDR3 consists of 15 residues. V shed 5 bases and J 5 bases; nucleotides not matched to a gene: 8. CDR1 and CDR2 (germline): SGHAT, FQNNGV. The CDR3 region has the DNA TGTGCCAGCAGCCTAGGCCCGGGACAGGGGACTGAAGCTTTCTTT. As protein: CASSLGPGQGTEAFF.

The chain employs TRBV11-2 and TRBJ2-7, with 8 bases fitting TRBD1. The germline gives CDR1 SGHAT, CDR2 FQNNGV. This CDR3 contains 14 residues. Trimming took 1 base from V and 4 from J; bases not matched to a gene: 3. Written as DNA, the CDR3 is TGTGCCAGCAGCTTAGGAACAGGGGGGTACGAGCAGTACTTC. Translating gives CASSLGTGGYEQYF. Based on the CDR3 plus reference TRBV11-2 and TRBJ2-7, the full variable domain is EAGVAQSPRYKIIEKRQSVAFWCNPISGHATLYWYQQILGQGPKLLIQFQNNGVVDDSQLPKDRFSAERLKGVDSTLKIQPAKLEDSAVYLCASSLGTGGYEQYFGPGTRLTVT.